A selection of T cell receptor beta chains follows, all from one sample in a study of metastatic and nonmetastatic thyroid tumors. TCRdb reanalyzed the PCR reads with MiXCR. There are approximately 12,000 clones in the sample; about 23% occur only once, and roughly 3.9% lies in the top ten. What was sequenced was blood. These receptors originate from a female donor with papillary thyroid cancer or a benign thyroid nodule (not recorded which). Some clones in this sample may be carry-over from other donors' samples. CDR3s include the opening cysteine and the closing phenylalanine or tryptophan. Part of the rows lack a size; the others show once, few, many or a class for expanded clones.

j_gene | abundance | v_gene | CDR3aa
TRBJ1-2 | . | TRBV6-1 | CASRIGFARYGYTF
TRBJ1-2 | many | TRBV14 | CASSPVTDYSYGYTF
TRBJ1-5 | few | TRBV20-1 | CSAKDEYSNQPQHF
TRBJ2-2 | . | TRBV20-1 | CSASKAGGLPGELFF
TRBJ2-3 | medium-sized | TRBV2 | CASIRDRGRDTQYF
TRBJ2-1 | . | TRBV11-2 | CASSLDRAHRDHNEQFF
TRBJ2-1 | many | TRBV3-1 | CASSQLARIASSYNEQFF
TRBJ2-2 | . | TRBV5-4 | CASSWIVTGELFF
TRBJ2-2 | many | TRBV9 | CASSPQPQNTGELFF
TRBJ2-1 | medium-sized | TRBV7-2 | CASNRGNNEQFF
TRBJ1-2 | medium-sized | TRBV28 | CASSFQGTYGYTF
TRBJ1-5 | many | TRBV19 | CASSIMSRHSNQPQHF
TRBJ2-7 | medium-sized | TRBV6-2/TRBV6-3 | CASSLLESYEQYF
TRBJ2-3 | many | TRBV5-4 | CASSLAQGGWSTDTQYF
TRBJ2-1 | . | TRBV9 | CASSVGGKNEQFF
TRBJ1-2 | many | TRBV5-4 | CASSSDSAYYGYTF
TRBJ2-7 | . | TRBV7-2 | CASGRGDRYEQYF
TRBJ1-1 | many | TRBV18 | CASSPSNTEAFF
TRBJ2-2 | medium-sized | TRBV28 | CASSFSTGGLTGELFF
TRBJ2-1 | . | TRBV24-1 | CATSGVSHVLRNEQFF
TRBJ1-1 | few | TRBV5-5 | CASSRVGVNTEAFF
TRBJ1-2 | many | TRBV20-1 | CSAPPSGQANYGYTF
TRBJ2-3 | medium-sized | TRBV12-3/TRBV12-4 | CASTPMGKDTQYF
TRBJ2-2 | medium-sized | TRBV10-1 | CASSESGLGTGELFF
TRBJ1-1 | many | TRBV3-1 | CASSLRDRAEAFF
TRBJ2-5 | few | TRBV10-2 | CTSSEEGVRRTQYF
TRBJ1-1 | . | TRBV28 | CASSSPSGGGTEAFF
TRBJ1-5 | medium-sized | TRBV19 | CASSLRGGQPQHF
TRBJ1-2 | . | TRBV20-1 | CSAPPRGQANYGYTF
TRBJ1-5 | few | TRBV6-1 | CASRKRGVEQPQHF
TRBJ1-1 | many | TRBV4-1 | CASRDRGGGLNTEAFF
TRBJ1-1 | . | TRBV3-1 | CASSQVWNTEAFF
TRBJ1-5 | few | TRBV28 | CASSFLTSGTGGREKPQHF
TRBJ2-3 | many | TRBV30 | CAWSPRAQGTQYF
TRBJ2-2 | many | TRBV7-9 | CASRPGLANTGELFF
TRBJ1-5 | many | TRBV4-1 | CASSQLDREYQPQHF
TRBJ2-1 | . | TRBV10-3 | CSLRTGSDNAQFF
TRBJ1-6 | medium-sized | TRBV7-9 | CASSSQTNSPLHF
TRBJ2-3 | many | TRBV19 | CASSTYRFTDTQYF
TRBJ1-2 | few | TRBV12-3/TRBV12-4 | CASSIQGANYGYTF
TRBJ1-3 | many | TRBV9 | CASSALETGVNTIYF
TRBJ1-2 | . | TRBV18 | CASSPPVVGGYTF
TRBJ2-2 | . | TRBV4-1 | CASSPRTSGSGELFF
TRBJ2-1 | few | TRBV24-1 | CATTGGEYNEQFF
TRBJ2-1 | . | TRBV20-1 | CSARFGLANEQFF
TRBJ1-2 | many | TRBV18 | CASSPEENYGYTF
TRBJ2-3 | . | TRBV14 | CASSQFLSPSTDTQYF
TRBJ2-2 | medium-sized | TRBV7-3 | CASSSGLDTGELFF
TRBJ1-6 | medium-sized | TRBV15 | CATSTRTGHSPLHF
TRBJ1-1 | many | TRBV3-1 | CASSQALGVHTEAFF
TRBJ2-3 | . | TRBV24-1 | CATSYPSVQGTQSTDTQYF
TRBJ1-1 | . | TRBV6-1 | CASSADRDKEAFF
TRBJ2-7 | . | TRBV2 | CAICEWTGQGEQYF